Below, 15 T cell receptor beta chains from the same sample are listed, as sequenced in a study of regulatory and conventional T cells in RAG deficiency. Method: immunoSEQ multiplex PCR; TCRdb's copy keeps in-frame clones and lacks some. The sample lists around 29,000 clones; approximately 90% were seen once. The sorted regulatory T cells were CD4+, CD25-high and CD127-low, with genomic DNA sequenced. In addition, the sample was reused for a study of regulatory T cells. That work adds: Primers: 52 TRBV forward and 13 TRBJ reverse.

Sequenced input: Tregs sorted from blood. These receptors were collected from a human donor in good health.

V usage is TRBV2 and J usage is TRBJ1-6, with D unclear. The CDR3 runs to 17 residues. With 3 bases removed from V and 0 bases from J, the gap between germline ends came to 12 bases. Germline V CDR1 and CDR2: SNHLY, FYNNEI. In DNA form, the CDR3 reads TGTGCCAGCAGTGATCATAGGGTCAGCTCCTATAATTCACCCCTCCACTTT. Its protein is CASSDHRVSSYNSPLHF.

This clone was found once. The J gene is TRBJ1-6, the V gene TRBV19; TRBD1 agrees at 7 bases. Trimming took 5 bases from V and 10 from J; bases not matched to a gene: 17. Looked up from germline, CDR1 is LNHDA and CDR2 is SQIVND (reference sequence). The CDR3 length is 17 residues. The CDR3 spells CASSAWDRPLRESPLHF. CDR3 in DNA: TGTGCCAGTAGTGCCTGGGACAGACCACTTAGGGAATCACCCCTCCACTTT.

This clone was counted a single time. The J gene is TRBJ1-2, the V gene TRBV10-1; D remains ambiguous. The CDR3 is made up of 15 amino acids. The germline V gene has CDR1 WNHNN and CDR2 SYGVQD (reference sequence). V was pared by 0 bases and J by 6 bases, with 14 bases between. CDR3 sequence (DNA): TGCGCCAGCAGTGAGTCATCCCCCCTCAGCCATGGCTACACCTTC. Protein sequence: CASSESSPLSHGYTF.

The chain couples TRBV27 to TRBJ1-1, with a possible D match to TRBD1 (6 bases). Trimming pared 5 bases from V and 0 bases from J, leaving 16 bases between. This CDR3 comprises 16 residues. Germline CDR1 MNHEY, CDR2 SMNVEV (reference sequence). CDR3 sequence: CASSTPTGHLNTEAFF. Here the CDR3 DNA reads TGTGCCAGCAGTACCCCAACGGGACACCTGAACACTGAAGCTTTCTTT.

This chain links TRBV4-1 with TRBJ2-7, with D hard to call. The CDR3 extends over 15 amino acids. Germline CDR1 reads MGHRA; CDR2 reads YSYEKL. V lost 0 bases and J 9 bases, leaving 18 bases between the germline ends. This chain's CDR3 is CASSQESQNVRGQYF. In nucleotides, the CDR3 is TGCGCCAGCAGCCAAGAATCCCAGAATGTACGAGGGCAGTACTTC.

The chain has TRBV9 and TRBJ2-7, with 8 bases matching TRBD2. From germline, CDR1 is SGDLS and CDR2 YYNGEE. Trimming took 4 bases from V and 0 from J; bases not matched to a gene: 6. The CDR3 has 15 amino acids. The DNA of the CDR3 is TGTGCCAGCAGCCCGGGGGGGATGAGCTCCTACGAGCAGTACTTC. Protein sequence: CASSPGGMSSYEQYF.

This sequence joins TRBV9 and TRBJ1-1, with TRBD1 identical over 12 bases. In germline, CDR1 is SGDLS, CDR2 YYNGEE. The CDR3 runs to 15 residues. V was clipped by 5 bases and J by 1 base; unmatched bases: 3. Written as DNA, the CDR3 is TGTGCCAGCAGAGGGACAGGGGGCAAGAACACTGAAGCTTTCTTT. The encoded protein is CASRGTGGKNTEAFF.

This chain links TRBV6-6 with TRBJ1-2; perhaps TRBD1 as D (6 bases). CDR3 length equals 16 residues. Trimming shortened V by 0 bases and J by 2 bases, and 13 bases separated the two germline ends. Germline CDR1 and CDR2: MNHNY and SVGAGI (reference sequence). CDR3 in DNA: TGTGCCAGCAGTTACTCGCGGGGGGCGCGGAACTATGGCTACACCTTC. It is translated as CASSYSRGARNYGYTF.

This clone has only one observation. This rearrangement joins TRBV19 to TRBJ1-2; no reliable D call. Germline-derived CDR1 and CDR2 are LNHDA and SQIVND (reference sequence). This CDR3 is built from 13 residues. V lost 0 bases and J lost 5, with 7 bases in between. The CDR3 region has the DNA TGTGCCAGTAGTATAGATAGGCAGTATGGCTACACCTTC. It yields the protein CASSIDRQYGYTF.

The CDR3 reads CASIKPRRGADYNEQFF. CDR3 DNA: TGCGCCAGCATTAAACCCCGCCGGGGGGCTGACTACAATGAGCAGTTCTTC. The V call is TRBV23-1, the J call TRBJ2-1; TRBD2 might be the D (7 bases). TRBV23-1 is placed among ORFs of uncertain function. The CDR3 is 17 amino acids. Trimming took 7 bases from V and 3 from J, leaving 22 bases between them.

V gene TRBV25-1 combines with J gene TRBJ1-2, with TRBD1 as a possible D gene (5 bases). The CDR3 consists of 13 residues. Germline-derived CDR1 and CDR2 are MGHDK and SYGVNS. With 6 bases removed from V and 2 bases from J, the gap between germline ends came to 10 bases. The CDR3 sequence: CASRRGRNYGYTF. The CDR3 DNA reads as TGTGCCAGCAGAAGGGGACGGAACTATGGCTACACCTTC.

The CDR3 region is CASSLWATTGGTDTQYF. CDR3 bases: TGCGCCAGCAGCTTGTGGGCGACGACAGGGGGCACAGATACGCAGTATTTT. The rearrangement links TRBV5-1 to TRBJ2-3, with 8 bases that match TRBD1. After removal of 1 base from V and 1 base from J, the junction contained 8 bases not matched to a gene. The CDR3 covers 17 residues. CDR1 is SGHRS and CDR2 is YFSETQ in the germline V gene. The full variable domain, its missing parts supplied by reference TRBV5-1 and TRBJ2-3, is KAGVTQTPRYLIKTRGQQVTLSCSPISGHRSVSWYQQTPGQGLQFLFEYFSETQRNKGNFPGRFSGRQFSNSRSEMNVSTLELGDSALYLCASSLWATTGGTDTQYFGPGTRLTVL.

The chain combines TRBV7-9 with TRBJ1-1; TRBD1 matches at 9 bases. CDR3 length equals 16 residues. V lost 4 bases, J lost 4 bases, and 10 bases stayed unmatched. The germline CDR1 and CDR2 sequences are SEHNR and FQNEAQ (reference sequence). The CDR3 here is CASSSLQGALATEAFF. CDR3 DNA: TGTGCCAGCAGCTCGTTACAGGGGGCGCTGGCCACTGAAGCTTTCTTT.

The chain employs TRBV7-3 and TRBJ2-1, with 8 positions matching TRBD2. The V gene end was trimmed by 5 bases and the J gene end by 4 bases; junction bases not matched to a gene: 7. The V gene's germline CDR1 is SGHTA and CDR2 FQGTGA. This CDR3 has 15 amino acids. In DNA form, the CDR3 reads TGTGCCAGCAGCCGACGGGGGGGCCTTTACAATGAGCAGTTCTTC. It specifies CASSRRGGLYNEQFF. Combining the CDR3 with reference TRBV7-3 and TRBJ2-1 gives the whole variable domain GAGVSQTPSNKVTEKGKYVELRCDPISGHTALYWYRQSLGQGPEFLIYFQGTGAADDSGLPNDRFFAVRPEGSVSTLKIQRTERGDSAVYLCASSRRGGLYNEQFFGPGTRLTVL.

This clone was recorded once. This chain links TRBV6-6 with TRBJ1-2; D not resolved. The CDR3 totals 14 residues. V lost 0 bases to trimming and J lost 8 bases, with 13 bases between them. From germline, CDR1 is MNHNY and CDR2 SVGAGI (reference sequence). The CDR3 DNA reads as TGTGCCAGCAGTTACTCGAATACGGAGAAGGGCTACACCTTC. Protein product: CASSYSNTEKGYTF.